This T cell receptor beta chain was profiled in a study of identical twins. After removal of 4 bases from V and 0 bases from J, the junction contained 8 bases not matched to a gene. Germline lookup yields CDR1 LGHDT and CDR2 YNNKEL (reference sequence). This CDR3 contains 18 residues. TCRdb fed the 5' RACE reads into MiXCR, producing one record per CDR3 protein. The repertoire holds about 490,000 distinct CDR3 sequences, with roughly 15% as singletons. This sample was shared with a second study, whose subject was yellow fever vaccine responses in identical twins.

This TCR derives from a woman between 18 and 30 years old in good health. What was sequenced was CD4+ T cells sorted from blood. V usage is TRBV3-1 and J usage is TRBJ2-3; 12 nucleotides align to TRBD2. CDR3 DNA sequence: TGTGCCAGCAGCCCTCCTAGCGGGGGGGCCGGGAGCACAGATACGCAGTATTTT. Translating gives CASSPPSGGAGSTDTQYF.